The present TCR beta chain was sequenced within a study of T cells in Graves' hyperthyroidism and ophthalmopathy. Points from the study as a whole: Ophthalmopathy was model-predicted a median approximately 6.9 months pre-onset. Among clonotypes expanded in thyroid above 0.001, most were also found in blood.

This clonotype was recorded many times. Its antigen is unknown. This CDR3 is built from 13 residues. Germline lookup yields CDR1 SEHNR and CDR2 FQNEAQ (reference sequence). V lost 7 bases to trimming and J lost 8 bases; unmatched junction nucleotides: 9. Uncontrolled infection, other autoimmune disease, pregnancy or lactation excluded patients. Each diagnosis was grounded in clinical symptoms, serum thyroxine and TRAb, thyroid ultrasound, and orbital computed tomography. Amplification targeted TCR beta CDR3 regions from RNA transcripts. HTBI primers were the set used in a first-round RT-PCR of the TCR CDR3. TCRdb fed the multiplex PCR reads into MiXCR, producing one record per CDR3 protein. The sample records under 550,000 distinct CDR3 sequences, roughly an eighth being singletons.

The chain combines TRBV7-9 with TRBJ1-2; TRBD1 matches at 8 bases. The receptor was isolated from a woman between 18 and 29 years old with Graves' hyperthyroidism. Sequencing used blood. The CDR3 nucleotides are TGTGCCAGCACGTCTCAGGGGGCGCGGGGCTACACCTTC. Amino acid sequence: CASTSQGARGYTF. Complete variable domain (other parts from reference TRBV7-9 and TRBJ1-2): DTGVSQNPRHKITKRGQNVTFRCDPISEHNRLYWYRQTLGQGPEFLTYFQNEAQLEKSRLLSDRFSAERPKGSFSTLEIQRTEQGDSAMYLCASTSQGARGYTFGSGTRLTVV.